This TCR beta chain was observed in a study of Graves' ophthalmopathy and Graves' hyperthyroidism. The authors amplified TCR beta CDR3 regions from RNA transcripts. Second-round multiplex PCR came after a first-round RT-PCR that employed HTBI primers. MiXCR, applied by TCRdb to the multiplex PCR reads, yields one record per CDR3 protein. The repertoire holds some 380,000 distinct CDR3 sequences, with 15% as singletons. V lost 5 bases, J lost 7 bases, and 15 bases lay in between. The CDR3 length is 14 residues. Study results and caveats: Between ophthalmopathy and stable hyperthyroidism, a 13-signature model drew a separation with around 88% sensitivity and just under 83% specificity. Appearing in blood as well were most expanded thyroid clonotypes above 0.001 frequency.

Recruitment covered hyperthyroidism patients aged 18 to 65 whose new diagnosis was of under 2 months' duration. Serum thyroxine and TRAb, along with clinical symptoms, thyroid ultrasound and orbital computed tomography, were what diagnosis relied on. In its sample, this clonotype was seen many times. Its antigen remains unknown. This TCR came from a woman aged 18-29 years with stable Graves' hyperthyroidism. The V call is TRBV12-3 or TRBV12-4, the J call TRBJ1-5, with D perhaps matching TRBD1 (5 bases). What was sequenced was peripheral blood. CDR3 in DNA: TGTGCCAGCAGTCCCGACGGGACGGACCAGCCCCAGCATTTT. Its translation is CASSPDGTDQPQHF.